This is a list of T cell receptor beta chains from one sample in a study of monozygotic twins with inflammatory bowel disease. TCRdb re-called the 5' RACE reads and shows each CDR3 protein once, DNA omitted. The sample table sets out around 400,000 distinct CDR3 sequences. Sequencing input: blood. These receptors were collected from a human donor with ulcerative colitis or Crohn's disease, or a healthy co-twin of an affected twin (not recorded which). CDR3s include the opening cysteine and the closing phenylalanine or tryptophan.

length,V,J,CDR3
17,TRBV4-3,TRBJ1-2,CASSQDAGLRVNYGYTF
15,TRBV7-2,TRBJ1-4,CASSLEGGKVEKLFF
14,TRBV19,TRBJ1-5,CASSVRQGHQPQHF
17,TRBV4-3,TRBJ2-1,CASSQGGRVLSYNEQFF
13,TRBV7-2,TRBJ1-1,CASSLHINTEAFF
19,TRBV11-1,TRBJ2-3,CASSLGRLAGGPSTDTQYF
15,TRBV19,TRBJ1-1,CASSINPGGGAEAFF
14,TRBV7-6,TRBJ1-2,CASSANPLGYGYTF
14,TRBV12-3/TRBV12-4,TRBJ2-1,CASSLSISPNEQFF
13,TRBV20-1,TRBJ2-7,CSATPGGAYEQYF
15,TRBV7-3,TRBJ2-6,CASSLSFSGANVLTF
15,TRBV19,TRBJ2-1,CASSIRTGGRYEQFF
16,TRBV5-6,TRBJ1-1,CASSWTTGGPNTEAFF
15,TRBV7-3,TRBJ1-3,CASSLDSGRGNTIYF
16,TRBV30,TRBJ2-5,CAWSDGPGPMVETQYF
15,TRBV5-1,TRBJ2-3,CASSYQGMVTDTQYF
11,TRBV9,TRBJ1-2,CASSVNGGYTF
12,TRBV29-1,TRBJ2-7,CSVEEVSNEQYF
16,TRBV5-1,TRBJ2-3,CASSVVGTSGTDTQYF
18,TRBV4-3,TRBJ2-1,CASSQGATSGGFYNEQFF
16,TRBV3-1,TRBJ2-7,CASSQAAGLARYEQYF
12,TRBV20-1,TRBJ1-4,CSARDRAEKLFF
15,TRBV6-1,TRBJ2-4,CASRDPSRAKNIQYF
11,TRBV30,TRBJ1-1,CAWSSAGEAFF
17,TRBV5-1,TRBJ2-3,CASSPGLLRARTDTQYF
13,TRBV29-1,TRBJ1-2,CSVKGQSNYGYTF
15,TRBV18,TRBJ1-3,CASSPQTGTADTIYF
18,TRBV5-6,TRBJ2-7,CASSLGRTSGGPGTEQYF
16,TRBV20-1,TRBJ2-1,CSARVYLAVANNEQFF
11,TRBV6-5,TRBJ1-2,CASGTQRGYTF
19,TRBV4-2,TRBJ1-2,CASSQESYGTGERGYGYTF
17,TRBV20-1,TRBJ2-3,CSARIPGRGLNGDTQYF
16,TRBV5-1,TRBJ2-7,CASSLGVAEWDYEQYF
15,TRBV21-1,TRBJ2-2,CASSRRQGGPGELFF
15,TRBV10-3,TRBJ2-2,CAISPGLAVTGELFF
17,TRBV27,TRBJ2-3,CASSPGGSGRAVDTQYF
15,TRBV19,TRBJ1-2,CASSIARQDYYGYTF
14,TRBV2,TRBJ1-6,CASSVARSNSPLHF
14,TRBV5-4,TRBJ2-7,CASSHHRDNYEQYF
15,TRBV30,TRBJ1-5,CAWRGQGYSNQPQHF
17,TRBV5-6,TRBJ2-7,CASSLGAGTGALYEQYF
14,TRBV5-1,TRBJ1-1,CASSLEGFTTEAFF
14,TRBV7-9,TRBJ1-5,CATQSGRQGQPQHF
14,TRBV28,TRBJ1-6,CASSLGQADSPLHF
15,TRBV20-1,TRBJ1-3,CSGSSQGAFGNTIYF
19,TRBV4-1,TRBJ1-1,CASSLPGGQLLSMNTEAFF
13,TRBV12-3/TRBV12-4,TRBJ1-4,CASSGGRGEKLFF
21,TRBV20-1,TRBJ1-5,CSARRALTGTGPRVGNQPQHF
17,TRBV5-1,TRBJ2-3,CASSLGSSTSWGDTQYF
12,TRBV5-1,TRBJ1-2,CASSRQGSGYTF